The T cell receptor beta chain under discussion was sequenced for a study of blood T cell repertoires in COVID-19. Background on the study: There were acute and convalescent COVID-19 samples, and they came from the United States, Italy and Spain.

Study members were between about 18 and 95 years old and lived in 24 US regions. Per the authors' pipeline: Reference gene primer amplification in the assay estimated nucleated cell counts. TCRdb keeps only in-frame clones here, not all; method: immunoSEQ multiplex PCR. D and trimming come from the DNA, and the V and J calls and clone size come from that table. The table records 310,000 or so clones, 86% of them present only once. This clonotype was obtained from a young woman who had recovered from COVID-19. Source material: PBMCs or T cells enriched from blood (not recorded which).

In DNA form, the CDR3 reads TGTGCCAGCAGCCAAGATCAGGGGGGCTACTATGGCTACACCTTC. Translation gives CASSQDQGGYYGYTF. The V and J genes are TRBV3-1 (or the pseudogene TRBV3-2) and TRBJ1-2; 7 bases map to TRBD1. The CDR3 contains 15 residues. V was clipped by 0 bases and J by 3 bases; unmatched bases: 4. CDR1 is LGHDT and CDR2 is YNNKEL in the germline V gene (reference sequence).